Reported below is one T cell receptor (beta chain). Specified treatment: some 19 received Ad26.COV2.S at low or high dose, single or two shots; 5 received placebo; per-sample allocation not given. Day 63 after the first vaccine or placebo injection was the time point for sampling. Donation was by an adult aged 18-55 years who was in Boston. Here immunoSEQ multiplex PCR was the method, and the copy in TCRdb shows in-frame clones only, minus some. Here the sample spans approximately 500,000 clones, roughly 85% being singletons. The data derive from a study of Ad26.COV2.S vaccination and SARS-CoV-2 variants. CDR3 length: 18 residues. Trimming cost V 0 bases and J 4 bases; bases outside gene matches: 13. CDR1 LNHNV and CDR2 YYDKDF come from the germline V gene (reference sequence).

The receptor was derived from a person between 18 and 65 years old who received the Ad26.COV2.S COVID-19 vaccine or a placebo. Material: peripheral blood, obtained in a trial of Ad26.COV2.S vaccine versus placebo. J is TRBJ2-3 and V is TRBV15; 7 positions agree with TRBD2. The CDR3: CATSRDKGREAGADTQYF. The CDR3 DNA follows: TGTGCCACCAGCAGAGATAAGGGGAGAGAGGCGGGAGCAGATACGCAGTATTTT. Variable domain in full (rest from reference TRBV15 and TRBJ2-3): DAMVIQNPRYQVTQFGKPVTLSCSQTLNHNVMYWYQQKSSQAPKLLFHYYDKDFNNEADTPDNFQSRRPNTSFCFLDIRSPGLGDTAMYLCATSRDKGREAGADTQYFGPGTRLTVL.